This T cell receptor beta chain was identified during a study of cytomegalovirus exposure and HLA in healthy donors. Trimming stripped 0 bases from V and 9 bases from J, with 9 bases between. The germline V gene has CDR1 KGHSH and CDR2 LQKENI. This CDR3 has 14 amino acids. Both 60 Vbeta primers and 13 Jbeta primers went into the PCR. Sequencing was performed with immunoSEQ multiplex PCR; in TCRdb, only in-frame clones are kept and a portion is missing. In the table there are over 100,000 clones, 70% to 85% of which are singletons. This TCR was sampled from a male donor in good health and CMV-seropositive. This chain uses TRBV18 with TRBJ1-6; D unresolved. The source material was PBMCs. This CDR3 is CASSPPGGSSPLHF. The DNA for the CDR3 is TGTGCCAGCTCACCACCTGGCGGCTCTTCACCCCTCCACTTT.